Listed below are T cell receptor beta chains from one sample, sequenced in a study of cytomegalovirus exposure and HLA in healthy donors. The protocol was immunoSEQ multiplex PCR, while the TCRdb copy is restricted to in-frame clones and leaves out a portion. The sample lists over 130,000 clones; over 65% were seen once. Sequencing used PBMCs. Receptor source: a male donor in good health and CMV-seronegative. Each CDR3 is given with its conserved first and last residue. A D gene is named only where the DNA matches it firmly. Where a row states a size, it is once, few, many or the class of an expanded clone; other rows omit it.

D gene	clone size	V gene	J gene	CDR3 protein	CDR3 DNA
NA	NA	TRBV6-1	TRBJ2-1	CASGLSSYNEQFF	TGTGCCAGCGGACTAAGCTCCTACAATGAGCAGTTCTTC
NA	NA	TRBV30	TRBJ2-3	CAWSVLSRPRNLAVNTDTQYF	TGTGCCTGGAGTGTACTGTCCCGCCCCCGCAATCTAGCAGTTAACACAGATACGCAGTATTTT
TRBD1	NA	TRBV4-3	TRBJ2-7	CASSQDTGDYEQYF	TGCGCCAGCAGCCAAGATACAGGGGACTACGAGCAGTACTTC
TRBD1	NA	TRBV29-1	TRBJ2-5	CSARTGIQETQYF	TGCAGCGCTAGGACAGGGATTCAAGAGACCCAGTACTTC
TRBD1	NA	TRBV30	TRBJ2-7	CAWEGTAYEQYF	TGTGCCTGGGAAGGGACAGCCTACGAGCAGTACTTC
TRBD2	NA	TRBV5-1	TRBJ2-1	CASSPYTSGDNEQFF	TGCGCCAGCAGCCCCTACACTAGCGGAGACAATGAGCAGTTCTTC
NA	NA	TRBV27	TRBJ2-3	CASSLDGTDTQYF	TGTGCCAGCAGTTTAGACGGGACAGATACGCAGTATTTT
NA	NA	TRBV27	TRBJ2-3	CASSLQLPSTDTQYF	TGTGCCAGCAGTTTACAACTGCCTAGCACAGATACGCAGTATTTT
TRBD2	NA	TRBV5-6	TRBJ2-1	CASSGTSGRLGYNEQFF	TGTGCCAGCAGCGGAACTAGCGGGAGATTGGGTTACAATGAGCAGTTCTTC
TRBD2	NA	TRBV9	TRBJ2-1	CASSVGLHNEQFF	TGTGCCAGCAGCGTGGGACTACACAATGAGCAGTTCTTC
TRBD2	NA	TRBV30	TRBJ2-1	CAWSVREGRNEQFF	TGTGCCTGGAGTGTCCGGGAGGGCCGAAATGAGCAGTTCTTC
TRBD2	NA	TRBV7-2	TRBJ2-1	CASSFRFAGGGFYNEQFF	TGTGCCAGCAGCTTCAGGTTCGCGGGAGGTGGGTTTTACAATGAGCAGTTCTTC
TRBD1	NA	TRBV7-2	TRBJ2-5	CASRTTGLETQYF	TGTGCCAGCAGGACGACAGGGTTGGAGACCCAGTACTTC
TRBD1	NA	TRBV7-2	TRBJ2-5	CASSLAGGGTGIETQYF	TGTGCCAGCAGCTTAGCAGGAGGGGGGACAGGGATAGAGACCCAGTACTTC
NA	NA	TRBV19	TRBJ2-3	CASSTGQRSTDTQYF	TGTGCCAGTAGTACTGGACAGCGTAGCACAGATACGCAGTATTTT
NA	NA	TRBV27	TRBJ1-2	CASSLLGGTDSRQVKLGVYGYTF	TGTGCCAGCAGTTTATTAGGCGGGACCGACAGTCGCCAGGTCAAGTTAGGGGTCTATGGCTACACCTTC
NA	NA	TRBV7-2	TRBJ2-2	CASSLLARDLAGELFF	TGTGCCAGCAGCTTGCTAGCCCGAGATCTAGCCGGGGAGCTGTTTTTT
NA	NA	TRBV2	TRBJ1-5	CASSLLPQSSNQPQHF	TGTGCCAGCAGTCTCCTCCCACAGTCTAGCAATCAGCCCCAGCATTTT
NA	NA	TRBV27	TRBJ2-7	CASGKLSYEQYF	TGTGCCAGTGGTAAGCTTTCCTACGAGCAGTACTTC
TRBD1	NA	TRBV28	TRBJ1-5	CASSFVAGTGRRNQPQHF	TGTGCCAGCAGTTTTGTGGCCGGGACAGGGAGAAGGAATCAGCCCCAGCATTTT
NA	NA	TRBV7-2	TRBJ2-7	CASSIALDEQYF	TGTGCCAGCAGTATAGCCCTGGACGAGCAGTACTTC
NA	NA	TRBV7-2	TRBJ2-1	CASSLSPGVFNEQFF	TGTGCCAGCAGCCTCTCGCCAGGGGTATTCAATGAGCAGTTCTTC
NA	NA	TRBV11-2	TRBJ1-1	CASSRTGDTEAFF	TGTGCCAGCAGTAGGACGGGGGACACTGAAGCTTTCTTT
NA	NA	TRBV5-6	TRBJ2-1	CASSLVPKTPEGEQFF	TGTGCCAGCAGCTTGGTACCGAAGACCCCCGAGGGTGAGCAGTTCTTC
NA	NA	TRBV12-5	TRBJ2-2	CASGSRQTGELFF	TGTGCTAGTGGTTCTCGACAGACGGGGGAGCTGTTTTTT
NA	NA	TRBV10-1	TRBJ1-2	CASSDNREGGYTF	TGCGCCAGCAGCGATAACAGGGAGGGCGGCTACACCTTC
NA	NA	TRBV13	TRBJ1-4	CASSLSAFATNEKLFF	TGTGCCAGCAGCTTATCTGCGTTTGCAACTAATGAAAAACTGTTTTTT
TRBD2	NA	TRBV5-1	TRBJ2-1	CASSLAGLAPNEQFF	TGCGCCAGCAGCTTGGCCGGACTAGCGCCTAATGAGCAGTTCTTC
NA	NA	TRBV2	TRBJ2-1	CASSDNSGGPYNEQFF	TGTGCCAGCAGTGATAATTCAGGGGGGCCTTACAATGAGCAGTTCTTC
NA	NA	TRBV5-1	TRBJ2-3	CASSFTSGSGTDTQYF	TGCGCCAGCAGCTTTACCTCAGGGTCAGGCACAGATACGCAGTATTTT
TRBD1	NA	TRBV19	TRBJ1-2	CASTEGAEYGYTF	TGTGCCAGTACCGAGGGGGCGGAATATGGCTACACCTTC
NA	NA	TRBV9	TRBJ2-7	CASSIADSSYEQYF	TGTGCCAGCAGCATTGCCGACAGCTCCTACGAGCAGTACTTC
TRBD1	NA	TRBV18	TRBJ1-2	CASSQGTEIYGYTF	TGTGCCAGCTCCCAAGGGACAGAGATATACGGCTACACCTTC
TRBD2	NA	TRBV6-1	TRBJ2-2	CASTSGTNTGELFF	TGTGCCAGCACAAGCGGGACCAACACCGGGGAGCTGTTTTTT
NA	few	TRBV9	TRBJ2-1	CASSVGGKGEQFF	TGTGCCAGCAGCGTTGGAGGGAAAGGTGAGCAGTTCTTC
TRBD2	NA	TRBV4-3	TRBJ2-3	CASSLLAGAGTDTQYF	TGCGCCAGCAGCCTACTAGCGGGAGCTGGCACAGATACGCAGTATTTT
TRBD2	NA	TRBV27	TRBJ2-3	CASSSRTRGVGTDTQYF	TGTGCCAGCAGTTCGCGGACTAGAGGGGTCGGCACAGATACGCAGTATTTT
TRBD2	NA	TRBV9	TRBJ2-3	CASSRLAGGRDTQYF	TGTGCCAGCAGCAGACTAGCGGGAGGAAGAGATACGCAGTATTTT
NA	NA	TRBV29-1	TRBJ2-1	CSVDEGVGDNEQFF	TGCAGCGTTGACGAAGGTGTAGGAGACAATGAGCAGTTCTTC
TRBD1	NA	TRBV5-6	TRBJ2-7	CASSGPTGGWNEQYF	TGTGCCAGCAGTGGGCCGACAGGGGGCTGGAACGAGCAGTACTTC
NA	NA	TRBV27	TRBJ2-7	CASSLAGTYLYEQYF	TGTGCCAGCAGCTTGGCCGGGACATACCTATACGAGCAGTACTTC
NA	NA	TRBV27	TRBJ1-5	CASSLGYGGNQPQHF	TGTGCCAGCAGTTTAGGTTACGGGGGCAATCAGCCCCAGCATTTT
TRBD2	NA	TRBV7-2	TRBJ2-7	CASSLGLAGSYEQYF	TGTGCCAGCAGCTTAGGCCTAGCGGGTTCCTACGAGCAGTACTTC
NA	NA	TRBV6-5	TRBJ2-3	CASSYGERVGTDTQYF	TGTGCCAGCAGTTATGGAGAGCGGGTAGGCACAGATACGCAGTATTTT
TRBD1	NA	TRBV5-1	TRBJ1-5	CASSRTGGNQPQHF	TGCGCCAGCAGCCGGACAGGGGGCAATCAGCCCCAGCATTTT
TRBD2	NA	TRBV30	TRBJ2-3	CAWTQRGGDTQYF	TGTGCCTGGACCCAGCGGGGCGGGGATACGCAGTATTTT
TRBD2	NA	TRBV15	TRBJ2-1	CATSPLAELYNEQFF	TGTGCCACCAGCCCCCTAGCGGAGCTCTACAATGAGCAGTTCTTC
NA	NA	TRBV4-3	TRBJ2-1	CASSQGSHEQFF	TGCGCCAGCAGCCAAGGGAGTCATGAGCAGTTCTTC
TRBD1	NA	TRBV15	TRBJ2-3	CATSRDTGASTDTQYF	TGTGCCACCAGCAGAGACACAGGGGCCAGCACAGATACGCAGTATTTT
NA	once	TRBV11-1	TRBJ2-7	CASSLDLGAYEQYF	TGTGCCAGCAGCTTAGATCTGGGAGCCTACGAGCAGTACTTC
NA	NA	TRBV29-1	TRBJ1-4	CSATTETNEKLFF	TGCAGCGCGACTACAGAAACTAATGAAAAACTGTTTTTT
NA	NA	TRBV7-9	TRBJ2-1	CASSGANEQFF	TGTGCCAGCAGCGGGGCGAATGAGCAGTTCTTC
NA	NA	TRBV7-8	TRBJ1-5	CASSLVPGVSNQPQHF	TGTGCCAGCAGCTTAGTGCCAGGGGTTAGCAATCAGCCCCAGCATTTT
TRBD1	few	TRBV30	TRBJ2-7	CAWAYRGPGQQYF	TGTGCCTGGGCCTACAGGGGCCCGGGGCAGCAGTACTTC